These T cell receptor beta chains were read from a single sample in a study of regulatory T cells in long-lasting Graves disease. TCRdb re-called the multiplex PCR reads with MiXCR, one entry per CDR3 protein. The data show a few hundred thousand distinct CDR3 sequences, 23% seen once. The sequences come from peripheral blood mononuclear cells (PBMCs), collected when the disease was refractory, from a patient treated with antithyroid drugs. The receptors come from a female donor with Graves disease. Each CDR3 is given with its conserved first and last residue. D genes are given only for firm matches. Part of the rows lack a size; the others show once, few, many or a class for expanded clones.

- TRBJ1-1 many TRBV12-3/TRBV12-4 CASGPLTGGTEAFF TGTGCCAGCGGACCTTTGACAGGCGGCACTGAAGCTTTCTTT
TRBD2 TRBJ2-5 few TRBV4-3 CASSQDFLAGGGETQYF TGCGCCAGCAGCCAAGATTTTCTAGCGGGAGGAGGGGAGACCCAGTACTTC
- TRBJ2-5 - TRBV7-2 CASSSDYQETQYF TGTGCCAGCAGCTCGGACTACCAAGAGACCCAGTACTTC
- TRBJ1-5 - TRBV6-1 CAGSGGNQPQHF TGTGCCGGTAGTGGGGGGAATCAGCCCCAGCATTTT
- TRBJ1-4 - TRBV5-1 CASSLDPGRLEKLFF TGCGCCAGCAGCTTGGACCCGGGTAGACTTGAAAAACTGTTTTTT
- TRBJ1-1 - TRBV6-1 CASARSGLNTEAFF TGTGCCAGCGCCCGGTCCGGGTTAAACACTGAAGCTTTCTTT
- TRBJ2-5 many TRBV11-1 CASSLMQETQYF TGTGCCAGCAGCTTGATGCAAGAGACCCAGTACTTC
TRBD1 TRBJ1-4 many TRBV7-2 CASSLAGQNNEKLFF TGTGCCAGCAGCTTAGCGGGACAGAATAATGAAAAACTGTTTTTT
TRBD1 TRBJ1-1 - TRBV29-1 CSVRAGPGGTEAFF TGCAGCGTTCGGGCGGGACCAGGGGGCACTGAAGCTTTCTTT
- TRBJ2-7 - TRBV5-1 CASSLGASRGEQYF TGCGCCAGCAGCTTGGGGGCCTCAAGGGGCGAGCAGTACTTC
- TRBJ2-5 few TRBV7-9 CASSLLFGVQETQYF TGTGCCAGCAGCTTACTATTCGGCGTCCAAGAGACCCAGTACTTC
- TRBJ1-1 many TRBV20-1 CSARPSGRGSEAFF TGCAGTGCTAGGCCCTCCGGCAGGGGAAGTGAAGCTTTCTTT
TRBD1 TRBJ1-6 - TRBV6-2/TRBV6-3 CASSYSDRGKSPPLHF TGTGCCAGCAGTTACTCGGACAGGGGGAAGTCCCCACCCCTCCACTTT
- TRBJ1-2 - TRBV18 CASSPKEADYGYTF TGTGCCAGCTCGCCTAAGGAGGCAGACTATGGCTACACCTTC
- TRBJ2-7 - TRBV13 CASGLGPGTSYEQYF TGTGCCAGCGGCTTAGGTCCGGGAACCTCCTACGAGCAGTACTTC
TRBD1 TRBJ1-2 many TRBV6-1 CASSELGQGSGYTF TGTGCCAGCAGTGAGTTGGGACAGGGATCCGGCTACACCTTC
- TRBJ2-1 many TRBV12-3/TRBV12-4 CASSLSGGVGNEQFF TGTGCCAGCAGTTTATCCGGGGGAGTTGGCAATGAGCAGTTCTTC
- TRBJ1-2 many TRBV12-3/TRBV12-4 CASTKGPNYGYTF TGTGCCAGCACCAAGGGTCCTAACTATGGCTACACCTTC